These 27 T cell receptor beta chains share one sample of origin, sequenced in a study of blood T cell repertoires in COVID-19. Sequencing used immunoSEQ multiplex PCR; TCRdb keeps in-frame clones, though not all of them. The repertoire holds some 89,000 clones, with approximately 90% as singletons. Sequenced input: peripheral blood. These receptors all stem from a man in his sixties with acute or convalescent COVID-19.

This sequence joins TRBV25-1 and TRBJ2-2; the match to TRBD2 covers 7 bases. The CDR3 has 16 amino acids. V dropped 5 bases and J dropped 0; count of bases not matched to a gene: 6. The germline CDR1 and CDR2 sequences are MGHDK and SYGVNS. CDR3 amino acids: CASSPSLAPNTGELFF. The DNA of the CDR3 is TGTGCCAGCAGTCCATCACTAGCGCCGAACACCGGGGAGCTGTTTTTT.

The chain links TRBV19 to TRBJ1-3; D gene unclear. Germline V gives CDR1 LNHDA, CDR2 SQIVND (reference sequence). The CDR3 totals 11 residues. The V end was cut by 3 bases, the J end by 9 bases, with 6 bases between. The CDR3 region is CASSIGGTIYF. DNA for the CDR3: TGTGCCAGTAGTATTGGCGGCACCATATATTTT. Complete variable domain (other parts from reference TRBV19 and TRBJ1-3): DGGITQSPKYLFRKEGQNVTLSCEQNLNHDAMYWYRQDPGQGLRLIYYSQIVNDFQKGDIAEGYSVSREKKESFPLTVTSAQKNPTAFYLCASSIGGTIYFGEGSWLTVV.

The V call is TRBV5-5, the J call TRBJ1-2; 7 bases agree with TRBD1. J gave up 0 bases and V 5 bases, and 7 bases lay outside the gene matches. This CDR3 comprises 15 residues. Per the germline V gene, CDR1 is SGHKS and CDR2 is YYEKEE (reference sequence). This chain's CDR3 is CASRSEGQPNYGYTF. CDR3 bases: TGTGCCAGCAGGTCCGAGGGACAGCCTAACTATGGCTACACCTTC.

This rearrangement joins TRBV6-5 to TRBJ1-1; 7 bases match TRBD1. Looked up from germline, CDR1 is MNHEY and CDR2 is SVGAGI. CDR3 length: 14 residues. Trimming at V came to 6 bases and at J to 1 base, leaving 5 bases not matched to a gene. The CDR3 here is CASRRRTGNTEAFF. The CDR3, as DNA: TGTGCCAGCAGAAGACGGACAGGGAACACTGAAGCTTTCTTT.

The chain recombines TRBV15 with TRBJ2-7; weak D call: TRBD2 (7 bases). The V and J ends lost 4 bases and 3 bases respectively, with 19 bases between them. The germline V gene encodes CDR1 LNHNV and CDR2 YYDKDF (reference sequence). CDR3 size: 16 residues. CDR3 DNA: TGTGCCACCAGCAACTTGGGGGGGGCCGAGAGCTACGAGCAGTACTTC. Its translation is CATSNLGGAESYEQYF.

This sequence joins TRBV5-5 and TRBJ1-4; tentatively, D is TRBD1 (6 bases). CDR3 length: 16 amino acids. CDR1 is SGHKS, CDR2 YYEKEE, per germline (reference sequence). V lost 4 bases, J lost 0 bases, and 13 bases lay in between. The CDR3 is CASSPDRTATNEKLFF. The CDR3 DNA reads TGTGCCAGCAGCCCGGACAGAACCGCAACTAATGAAAAACTGTTTTTT.

The chain uses TRBV30 and TRBJ1-2; no firm D call. The length of the CDR3 is 14 residues. The germline gives CDR1 GTSNPN, CDR2 SVGIG (reference sequence). V dropped 3 bases and J dropped 1 base, with 12 bases sitting between them. The CDR3: CAWRSFGVNYGYTF. CDR3 DNA sequence: TGTGCCTGGAGAAGTTTCGGAGTTAACTATGGCTACACCTTC.

V usage is TRBV14 and J usage is TRBJ1-1; D call uncertain. CDR1 and CDR2 from the germline V gene are SGHDN and FVKESK. The CDR3 runs to 13 residues. Trimming removed 4 bases at V and 5 bases at J, with 11 bases between. The DNA of the CDR3 is TGTGCCAGCAGCCGGCAGGCCCTGACTGAAGCTTTCTTT. This sequence encodes CASSRQALTEAFF.

J is TRBJ1-5 and V is TRBV3-1 (or the pseudogene TRBV3-2), with 9 bases that match TRBD1. The CDR3 spans 19 residues. Losses at the gene ends were 4 bases for V and 6 bases for J; bases not matched to a gene: 19. CDR1 is LGHDT and CDR2 is YNNKEL in the germline V gene (reference sequence). The CDR3 loop reads CASSPTTPGTGIRSQPQHF. Written as DNA, the CDR3 is TGTGCCAGCAGCCCCACCACTCCCGGGACAGGGATTCGTAGTCAGCCCCAGCATTTT.

This clone was recorded only once. The gene calls are TRBV2 and TRBJ1-1; 9 nucleotides line up with TRBD1. With 5 bases clipped from V and 4 bases from J, the junction kept 5 bases outside the gene matches. This CDR3 contains 14 residues. Germline V gene lookup returns CDR1 SNHLY and CDR2 FYNNEI. As DNA, the CDR3 is TGTGCCAGCAGTCTCAAGACAGGGGGCACTGAAGCTTTCTTT. It translates to CASSLKTGGTEAFF.

In its sample, this clone was seen once. V and J are TRBV18 and TRBJ1-6, with 8 bases aligning to TRBD1. CDR1 and CDR2 (germline): KGHSH, LQKENI. The CDR3 spans 17 residues. The J segment lost 9 bases and the V segment lost 4 bases, leaving 14 bases of the junction unmatched. The chain's CDR3 is CASSLVAPTGDVSPLHF. DNA for the CDR3: TGTGCCAGCTCACTTGTCGCCCCGACAGGGGACGTTTCACCCCTCCACTTT. Variable domain in full (rest from reference TRBV18 and TRBJ1-6): NAGVMQNPRHLVRRRGQEARLRCSPMKGHSHVYWYRQLPEEGLKFMVYLQKENIIDESGMPKERFSAEFPKEGPSILRIQQVVRGDSAAYFCASSLVAPTGDVSPLHFGNGTRLTVT.

V usage is TRBV2 and J usage is TRBJ1-5, with 7 nucleotides matching TRBD1. There are 15 residues in the CDR3. V dropped 5 bases and J dropped 5; count of bases not matched to a gene: 9. Germline V gene sequence: CDR1 SNHLY, CDR2 FYNNEI. CDR3 amino acids: CASSPQGVLHQPQHF. DNA of the CDR3: TGTGCCAGCAGTCCGCAGGGGGTCCTTCATCAGCCCCAGCATTTT.

The genes are TRBV6-6 and TRBJ1-2; TRBD1 might be the D (6 bases). The CDR3 has 12 amino acids. The V end lost 5 bases, the J end lost 8 bases, and 12 bases lay between the germline ends. CDR1 and CDR2 (germline): MNHNY, SVGAGI (reference sequence). In DNA, the CDR3 is TGTGCCAGCAGTAAACAGGGTAGGGGCTACACCTTC. It codes for CASSKQGRGYTF.

The chain combines TRBV9 with TRBJ2-5, with TRBD2 identical over 9 bases. CDR3 size: 15 residues. V shed 4 bases, J shed 1 base, and the junction held 5 bases outside the gene matches. Germline values: CDR1 SGDLS, CDR2 YYNGEE. CDR3 bases: TGTGCCAGCAGCCCTCGGACTAGCGTCCAAGAGACCCAGTACTTC. It encodes CASSPRTSVQETQYF.

V and J are TRBV27 and TRBJ1-2, with 8 positions matching TRBD1. Germline V gene sequence: CDR1 MNHEY, CDR2 SMNVEV (reference sequence). CDR3 length equals 16 residues. The V and J ends lost 3 bases and 1 base, in that order; junction bases with no gene match: 7. CDR3 coding DNA: TGTGCCAGCAGTTTCTCCGGGACAGGTAGTAACTATGGCTACACCTTC. Translating it yields CASSFSGTGSNYGYTF.

This chain connects TRBV11-2 to TRBJ1-2; D perhaps matches TRBD1 (5 bases). Germline-derived CDR1 and CDR2 are SGHAT and FQNNGV. The length of the CDR3 is 16 residues. V lost 5 bases and J lost 2, with 18 bases in between. The CDR3 here is CASSRSQGGLNYGYTF. CDR3 bases: TGTGCCAGCAGCCGGAGCCAGGGAGGTCTGAACTATGGCTACACCTTC.

The CDR3 loop reads CASSQGTSSGELFF. The DNA of the CDR3 is TGTGCCAGCAGCCAGGGGACTAGCTCCGGGGAGCTGTTTTTT. The chain combines TRBV3-1 (or the pseudogene TRBV3-2) with TRBJ2-2; 9 bases are shared with TRBD2. V was clipped by 3 bases and J by 6 bases; unmatched bases: 2. CDR1 is LGHDT, CDR2 YNNKEL, per germline (reference sequence). The CDR3 sequence is 14 residues long.

The J gene is TRBJ1-3, the V gene TRBV10-3; D uncertain. Germline lookup yields CDR1 ENHRY and CDR2 SYGVKD. This CDR3 region has 14 residues. Trimming took 2 bases from V and 4 from J, leaving 9 bases between them. The CDR3 region is CAISEKSSGNTIYF. The CDR3 DNA sequence: TGTGCCATCAGTGAGAAGAGCTCAGGAAACACCATATATTTT.

The chain combines TRBV19 with TRBJ1-2, with TRBD1 matching over 8 bases. Germline V gene lookup returns CDR1 LNHDA and CDR2 SQIVND (reference sequence). The junction had 12 bases not matched to a gene; V was cut back by 5 bases and J by 4 bases. The CDR3 is 16 amino acids. CDR3 protein: CASSALIGQGAYGYTF. For the CDR3, the DNA is TGTGCCAGTAGTGCTCTGATCGGACAGGGCGCCTATGGCTACACCTTC.

The chain links TRBV6-4 to TRBJ2-7, with 7 bases that match TRBD2. V was pared by 3 bases and J by 5 bases, with 13 bases of the junction left unmatched. This CDR3 contains 16 residues. CDR1 and CDR2 from the germline V gene are MRHNA and SNTAGT. The CDR3 bases are TGTGCCAGCAGTGATAGCCGGGTACGGGGGGTTGACGAGCAGTACGTC. It encodes CASSDSRVRGVDEQYV.

The V gene is TRBV6-6, the J gene TRBJ2-1; perhaps TRBD2 as D (6 bases). The CDR3 length is 14 residues. Trimming shortened V by 6 bases and J by 4 bases, and 13 bases separated the two germline ends. Germline assignment: CDR1 MNHNY and CDR2 SVGAGI (reference sequence). The DNA of the CDR3 is TGTGCCAGCAGAAGGGGCGGGAAATACAATGAGCAGTTCTTC. Translated: CASRRGGKYNEQFF.

The chain joins TRBV19 to TRBJ1-4; D is undetermined. V was cut by 9 bases and J by 7 bases, with 15 bases left in between. The CDR3 extends over 13 amino acids. Germline assignment: CDR1 LNHDA and CDR2 SQIVND (reference sequence). Written as DNA, the CDR3 is TGTGCCAGCCGACCTGGGCCAACTGAAAAACTGTTTTTT. Amino acid sequence: CASRPGPTEKLFF.

The genes are TRBV20-1 and TRBJ1-1; D uncertain. Trimming left V 3 bases short and J 10 bases short, with 12 bases between. CDR1 is DFQATT and CDR2 is SNEGSKA in the germline V gene (reference sequence). This CDR3 spans 11 amino acids. Written as DNA, the CDR3 is TGCAGTGCTAGCTTGTACGGGGTAGCTTTCTTT. It is translated as CSASLYGVAFF.

The CDR3 DNA is TGTGCCAGCAGTGGAGGGGTCAACACTGAAGCTTTCTTT. Translation gives CASSGGVNTEAFF. This chain uses TRBV6-6 with TRBJ1-1, with D perhaps matching TRBD1 (5 bases). Germline CDR1 and CDR2: MNHNY and SVGAGI (reference sequence). Deletions cut 5 bases from V and 2 bases from J, with 9 bases between. This CDR3 is built from 13 residues.

The CDR3 DNA reads TGCGCCAGCAGCTTGAAGACAGGGAATGGGAACACTGAAGCTTTCTTT. This translates into CASSLKTGNGNTEAFF. The chain couples TRBV5-1 to TRBJ1-1; the match to TRBD1 covers 7 bases. Germline CDR1 SGHRS, CDR2 YFSETQ. V gave up 1 base and J gave up 1 base; unmatched junction bases: 7. This CDR3 has 16 residues.

The chain recombines TRBV19 with TRBJ1-2, with TRBD1 matching 8 bases. The germline CDR1 and CDR2 sequences are LNHDA and SQIVND (reference sequence). CDR3 length equals 14 residues. Trimming took 4 bases from V and 5 from J; bases not matched to a gene: 6. The CDR3, as DNA: TGTGCCAGTAGTACCGACAGGGGAGATTATGGCTACACCTTC. This translates into CASSTDRGDYGYTF. The full variable domain, its missing parts supplied by reference TRBV19 and TRBJ1-2, is DGGITQSPKYLFRKEGQNVTLSCEQNLNHDAMYWYRQDPGQGLRLIYYSQIVNDFQKGDIAEGYSVSREKKESFPLTVTSAQKNPTAFYLCASSTDRGDYGYTFGSGTRLTVV.

This clone was counted once. The V gene is TRBV2, the J gene TRBJ1-4; D is possibly TRBD1 (6 bases). This CDR3 comprises 14 residues. CDR1 is SNHLY and CDR2 is FYNNEI in the germline V gene. V lost 10 bases to trimming and J lost 6 bases, with 18 bases between them. CDR3 DNA: TGTGCCACCCACCCAGGGGACGCGTATGAAAAACTGTTTTTT. Its protein product is CATHPGDAYEKLFF.